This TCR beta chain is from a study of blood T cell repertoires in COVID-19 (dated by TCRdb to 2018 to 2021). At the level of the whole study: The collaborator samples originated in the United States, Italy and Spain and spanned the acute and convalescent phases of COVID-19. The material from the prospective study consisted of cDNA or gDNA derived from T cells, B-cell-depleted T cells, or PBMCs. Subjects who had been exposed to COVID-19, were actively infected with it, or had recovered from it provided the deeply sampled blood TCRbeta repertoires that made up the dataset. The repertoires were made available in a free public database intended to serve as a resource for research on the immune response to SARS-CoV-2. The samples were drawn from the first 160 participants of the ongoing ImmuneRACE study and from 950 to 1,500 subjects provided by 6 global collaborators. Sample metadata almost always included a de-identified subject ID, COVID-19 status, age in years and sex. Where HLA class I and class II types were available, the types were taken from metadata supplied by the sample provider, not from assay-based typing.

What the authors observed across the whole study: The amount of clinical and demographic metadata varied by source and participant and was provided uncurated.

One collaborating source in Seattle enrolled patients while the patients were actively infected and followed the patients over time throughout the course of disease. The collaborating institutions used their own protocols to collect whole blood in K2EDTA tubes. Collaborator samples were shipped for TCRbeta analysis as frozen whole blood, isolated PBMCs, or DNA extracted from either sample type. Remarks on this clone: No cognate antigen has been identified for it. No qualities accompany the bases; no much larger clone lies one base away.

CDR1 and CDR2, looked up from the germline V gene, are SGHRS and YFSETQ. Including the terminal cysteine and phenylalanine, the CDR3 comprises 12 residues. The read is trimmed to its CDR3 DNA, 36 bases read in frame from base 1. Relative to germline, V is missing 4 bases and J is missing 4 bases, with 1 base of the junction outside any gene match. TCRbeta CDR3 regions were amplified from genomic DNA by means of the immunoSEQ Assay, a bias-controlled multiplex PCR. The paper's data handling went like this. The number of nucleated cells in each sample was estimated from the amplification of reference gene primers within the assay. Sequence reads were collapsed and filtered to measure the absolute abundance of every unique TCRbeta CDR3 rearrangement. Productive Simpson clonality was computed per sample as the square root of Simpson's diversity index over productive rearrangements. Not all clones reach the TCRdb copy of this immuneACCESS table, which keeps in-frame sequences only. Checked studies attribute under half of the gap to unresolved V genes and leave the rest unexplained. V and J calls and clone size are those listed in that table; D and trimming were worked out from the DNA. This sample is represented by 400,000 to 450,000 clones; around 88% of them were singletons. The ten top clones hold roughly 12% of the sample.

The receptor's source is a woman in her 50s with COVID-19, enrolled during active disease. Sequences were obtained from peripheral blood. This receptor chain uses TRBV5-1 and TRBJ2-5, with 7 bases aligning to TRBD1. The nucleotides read TGCGCCAGCAGCCGGACAGGAGAGACCCAGTACTTC. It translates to CASSRTGETQYF.